This T cell receptor (beta chain) comes out of a study of T cell clonality in common variable immunodeficiency. Study-wide results and limits: Authors noted CVID clonality's cause needs subpopulation repertoire sequencing. Reportedly, TCR beta sequences from common variable immunodeficiency showed fewer deletions and N-nucleotide insertions. CVID subjects had higher TCRbeta clonality than healthy controls, most marked in about a third.

This clone has just a few counts. Its antigen is unknown. The read finishes 3 residues shy of the CDR3 end, and the germline J gene is used to complete it. The CDR3 has 14 residues. The germline CDR1 and CDR2 sequences are MRHNA and SNTAGT. The V gene end was trimmed by 6 bases and the J gene end by 5 bases; junction bases not matched to a gene: 3. Replacement immunoglobulin had been given to every CVID subject for at least one year. Heparinized whole blood, about 4.5 to 9 ml, came from each donor. Assay used: immunoSEQ multiplex PCR; TCRdb lists only in-frame clones, some missing. The sample presents tens of thousands of clones, none singletons.

The sequence derives from a human donor with common variable immunodeficiency. Material for sequencing was peripheral blood mononuclear cells. The chain links TRBV6-4 to TRBJ2-1; 11 nucleotides align to TRBD2. CDR3 protein: CASSRLAGNNEQFF. CDR3 DNA (partial): TGTGCCAGCAGCAGACTAGCGGGGAACAATGAG.